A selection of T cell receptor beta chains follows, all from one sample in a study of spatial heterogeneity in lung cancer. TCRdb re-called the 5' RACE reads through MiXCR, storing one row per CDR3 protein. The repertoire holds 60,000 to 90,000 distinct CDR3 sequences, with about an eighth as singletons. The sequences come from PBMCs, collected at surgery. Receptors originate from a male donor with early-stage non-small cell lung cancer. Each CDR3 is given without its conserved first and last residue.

ASSDLGNEQY,TRBV10-1,TRBJ2-7,10
ASSPPGYYNEQF,TRBV25-1,TRBJ2-1,12
SARVGPYEQY,TRBV20-1,TRBJ2-7,10
ASSLERVTGELF,TRBV5-4,TRBJ2-2,12
ASSIEAGQGLGAF,TRBV11-3,TRBJ1-1,13
ASSLIPGLAGESAKNIQY,TRBV5-1,TRBJ2-4,18
ASSEGRGIYPQH,TRBV25-1,TRBJ1-5,12
ASKWDTGDNEQF,TRBV2,TRBJ2-1,12
ASSLVGSADTQY,TRBV7-2,TRBJ2-3,12
ASSFGGLAVSYNEQF,TRBV11-2,TRBJ2-1,15
ASSRGQGTDTQY,TRBV7-9,TRBJ2-3,12
ASSFSDTQY,TRBV7-2,TRBJ2-5,9
SVAGTNTGELF,TRBV29-1,TRBJ2-2,11
SASSGSYIDTQY,TRBV20-1,TRBJ2-3,12
ASSVYGTGYNEQF,TRBV9,TRBJ2-1,13